This TCR beta chain is drawn from a study of OX40 agonist ivuxolimab in advanced cancers. General study results and limits: Among T cells, CD8+ cells averaged more expanded clones than CD4+ cells. Low normalized T-cell clonal expansion also characterized some of the nonresponders. Clonal expansion from baseline to week 6 occurred in both CD4+ and CD8+ T cells.

This CDR3 is 13 amino acids long. CDR1 SEHNR and CDR2 FQNEAQ come from the germline V gene (reference sequence). V lost 10 bases, J lost 2 bases, and 14 bases lay in between. On this clone: Its antigen remains unidentified.

Sequencing was performed with immunoSEQ multiplex PCR; in TCRdb, only in-frame clones are kept and a portion is missing. Here the sample spans around 130,000 clones, around 95% being singletons. This chain uses TRBV7-9 with TRBJ1-2, with D unresolved. The sample consisted of CD4+ or CD8+ T cells sorted from blood, taken in a trial of the OX40 agonist ivuxolimab. This sequence originates from an adult with an advanced solid tumor such as melanoma, head and neck, liver or kidney cancer. The CDR3 protein is CATPSQANYGYTF. The CDR3 DNA reads TGTGCCACCCCCTCGCAGGCCAACTATGGCTACACCTTC. The variable domain in full, with the rest retrieved from reference TRBV7-9 and TRBJ1-2, is DTGVSQNPRHKITKRGQNVTFRCDPISEHNRLYWYRQTLGQGPEFLTYFQNEAQLEKSRLLSDRFSAERPKGSFSTLEIQRTEQGDSAMYLCATPSQANYGYTFGSGTRLTVV.